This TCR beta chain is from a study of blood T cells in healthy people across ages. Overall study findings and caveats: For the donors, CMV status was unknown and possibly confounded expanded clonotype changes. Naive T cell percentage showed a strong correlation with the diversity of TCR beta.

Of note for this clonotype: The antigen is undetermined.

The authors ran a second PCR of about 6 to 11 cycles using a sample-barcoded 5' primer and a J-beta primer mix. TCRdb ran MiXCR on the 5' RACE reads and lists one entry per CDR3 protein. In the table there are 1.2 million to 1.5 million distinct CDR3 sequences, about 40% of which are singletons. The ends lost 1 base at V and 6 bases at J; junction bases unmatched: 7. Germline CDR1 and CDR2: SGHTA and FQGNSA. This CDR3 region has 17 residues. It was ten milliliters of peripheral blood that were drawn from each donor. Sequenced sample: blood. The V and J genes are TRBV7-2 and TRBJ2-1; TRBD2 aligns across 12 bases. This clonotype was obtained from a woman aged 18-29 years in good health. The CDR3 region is CASSLVGATSGSNEQFF. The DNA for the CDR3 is TGTGCCAGCAGCTTAGTGGGCGCGACTAGCGGGAGCAATGAGCAGTTCTTC. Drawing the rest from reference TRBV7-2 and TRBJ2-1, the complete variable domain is GAGVSQSPSNKVTEKGKDVELRCDPISGHTALYWYRQSLGQGLEFLIYFQGNSAPDKSGLPSDRFSAERTGGSVSTLTIQRTQQEDSAVYLCASSLVGATSGSNEQFFGPGTRLTVL.